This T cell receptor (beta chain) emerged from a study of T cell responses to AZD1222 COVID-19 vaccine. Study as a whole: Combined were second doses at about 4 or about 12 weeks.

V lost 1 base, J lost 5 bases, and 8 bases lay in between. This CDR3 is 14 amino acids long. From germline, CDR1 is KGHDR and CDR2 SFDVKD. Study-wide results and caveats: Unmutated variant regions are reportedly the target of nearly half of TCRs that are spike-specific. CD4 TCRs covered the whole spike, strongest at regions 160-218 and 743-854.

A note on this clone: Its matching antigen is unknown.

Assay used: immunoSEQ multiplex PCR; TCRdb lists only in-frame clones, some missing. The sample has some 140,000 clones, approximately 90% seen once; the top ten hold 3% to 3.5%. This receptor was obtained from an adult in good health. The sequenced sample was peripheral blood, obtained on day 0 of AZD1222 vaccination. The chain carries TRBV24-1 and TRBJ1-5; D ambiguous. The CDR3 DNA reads TGTGCCACCAGTGATTTTAGGAGGGATCAGCCCCAGCATTTT. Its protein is CATSDFRRDQPQHF.